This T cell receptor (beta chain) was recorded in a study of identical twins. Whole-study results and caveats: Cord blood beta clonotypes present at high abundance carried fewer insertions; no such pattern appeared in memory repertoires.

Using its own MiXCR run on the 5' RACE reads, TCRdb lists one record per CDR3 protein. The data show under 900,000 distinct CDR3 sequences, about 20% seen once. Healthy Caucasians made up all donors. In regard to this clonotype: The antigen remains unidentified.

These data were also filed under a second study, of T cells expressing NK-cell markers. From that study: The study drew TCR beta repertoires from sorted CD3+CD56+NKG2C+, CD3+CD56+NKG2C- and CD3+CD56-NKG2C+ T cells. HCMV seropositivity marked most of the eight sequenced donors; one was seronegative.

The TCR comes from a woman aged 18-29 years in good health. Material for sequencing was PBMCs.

The CDR3 nucleotides are TGTGCCAGCAGTGAATTAGGTTTGGGTACGCAGTATTTT. Protein sequence: CASSELGLGTQYF. The genes are TRBV25-1 and TRBJ2-3; no firm D call. CDR3 length equals 13 residues. CDR1 MGHDK and CDR2 SYGVNS come from the germline V gene. V lost 1 base to trimming and J lost 8 bases, with 10 bases between them.